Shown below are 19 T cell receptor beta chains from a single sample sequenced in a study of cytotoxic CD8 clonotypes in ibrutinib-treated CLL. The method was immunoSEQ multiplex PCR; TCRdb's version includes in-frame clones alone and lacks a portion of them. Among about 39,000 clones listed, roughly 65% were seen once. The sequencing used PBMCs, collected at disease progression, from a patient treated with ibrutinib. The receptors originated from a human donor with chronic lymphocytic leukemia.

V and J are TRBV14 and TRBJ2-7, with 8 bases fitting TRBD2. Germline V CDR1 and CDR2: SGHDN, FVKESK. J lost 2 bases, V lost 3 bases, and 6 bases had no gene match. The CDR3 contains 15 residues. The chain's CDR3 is CASSHCRGGPYEQYF. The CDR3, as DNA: TGTGCCAGCAGCCATTGTCGGGGGGGACCCTACGAGCAGTACTTC.

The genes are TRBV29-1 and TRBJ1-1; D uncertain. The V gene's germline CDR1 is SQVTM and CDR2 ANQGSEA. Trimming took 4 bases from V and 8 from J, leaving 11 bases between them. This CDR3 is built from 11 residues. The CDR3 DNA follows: TGCAGCGTTGCGTTCATAGGCGAAGCTTTCTTT. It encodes CSVAFIGEAFF.

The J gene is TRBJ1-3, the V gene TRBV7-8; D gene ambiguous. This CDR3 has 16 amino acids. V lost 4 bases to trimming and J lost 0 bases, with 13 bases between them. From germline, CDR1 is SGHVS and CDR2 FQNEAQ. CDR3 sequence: CASSSDDVYSGNTIYF. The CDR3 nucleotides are TGTGCCAGCAGCTCAGACGACGTTTACTCTGGAAACACCATATATTTT.

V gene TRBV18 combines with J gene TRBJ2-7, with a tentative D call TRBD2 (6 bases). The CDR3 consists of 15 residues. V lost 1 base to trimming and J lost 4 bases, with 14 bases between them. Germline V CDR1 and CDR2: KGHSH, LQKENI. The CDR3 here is CASSPRSGVAYEQYF. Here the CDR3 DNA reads TGTGCCAGCTCACCACGATCGGGGGTGGCATACGAGCAGTACTTC.

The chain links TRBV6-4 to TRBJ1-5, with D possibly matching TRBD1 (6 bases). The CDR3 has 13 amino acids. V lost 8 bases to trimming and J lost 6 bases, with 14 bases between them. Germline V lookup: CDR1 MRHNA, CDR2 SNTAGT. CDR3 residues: CASAQGPSQPQHF. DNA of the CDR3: TGTGCCAGCGCTCAGGGGCCAAGTCAGCCCCAGCATTTT.

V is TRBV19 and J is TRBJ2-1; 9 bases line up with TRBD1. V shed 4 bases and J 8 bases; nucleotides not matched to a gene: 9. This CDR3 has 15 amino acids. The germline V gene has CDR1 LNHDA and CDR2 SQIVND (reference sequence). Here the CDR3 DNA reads TGTGCCAGTAGTAACCGGGACAGGGTAACCGATGAGCAGTTCTTC. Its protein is CASSNRDRVTDEQFF.

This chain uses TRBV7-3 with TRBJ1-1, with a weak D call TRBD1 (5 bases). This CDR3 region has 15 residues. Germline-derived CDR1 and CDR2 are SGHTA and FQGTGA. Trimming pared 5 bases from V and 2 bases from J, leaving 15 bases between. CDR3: CASSLFGGENTEAFF. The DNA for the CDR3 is TGTGCCAGCAGCCTCTTTGGGGGGGAAAACACTGAAGCTTTCTTT.

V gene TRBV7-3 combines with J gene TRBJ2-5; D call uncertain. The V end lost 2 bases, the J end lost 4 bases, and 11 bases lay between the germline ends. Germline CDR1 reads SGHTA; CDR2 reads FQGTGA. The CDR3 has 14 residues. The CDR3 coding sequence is TGTGCCAGCAGCTTAGGATCGGTCGGAGAGACCCAGTACTTC. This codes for CASSLGSVGETQYF.

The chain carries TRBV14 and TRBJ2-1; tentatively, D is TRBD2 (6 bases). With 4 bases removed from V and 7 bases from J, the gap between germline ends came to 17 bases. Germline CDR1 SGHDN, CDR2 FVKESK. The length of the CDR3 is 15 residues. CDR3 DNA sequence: TGTGCCAGCAGCCCGGGACTGCGATTGGGGAATGAGCAGTTCTTC. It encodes CASSPGLRLGNEQFF.

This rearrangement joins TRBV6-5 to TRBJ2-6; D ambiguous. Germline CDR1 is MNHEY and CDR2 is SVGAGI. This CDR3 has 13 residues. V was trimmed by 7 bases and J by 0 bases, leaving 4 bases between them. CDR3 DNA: TGTGCCAGCAAGGGCTCTGGGGCCAACGTCCTGACTTTC. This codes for CASKGSGANVLTF.

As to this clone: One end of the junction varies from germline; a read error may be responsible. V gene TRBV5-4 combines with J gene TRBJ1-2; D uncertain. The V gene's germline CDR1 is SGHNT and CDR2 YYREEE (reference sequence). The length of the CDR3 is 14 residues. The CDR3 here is CASRSNVPGKTYGF. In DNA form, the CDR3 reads TGTGCCAGCCGGTCGAACGTACCAGGAAAGACCTATGGCTTC.

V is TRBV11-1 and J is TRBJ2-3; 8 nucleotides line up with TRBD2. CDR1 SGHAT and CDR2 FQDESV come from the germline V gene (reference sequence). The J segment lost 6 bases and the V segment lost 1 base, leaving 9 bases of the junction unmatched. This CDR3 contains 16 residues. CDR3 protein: CASSLVAGPSRDTQYF. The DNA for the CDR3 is TGTGCCAGCAGCTTAGTAGCGGGGCCCTCCAGGGATACGCAGTATTTT.

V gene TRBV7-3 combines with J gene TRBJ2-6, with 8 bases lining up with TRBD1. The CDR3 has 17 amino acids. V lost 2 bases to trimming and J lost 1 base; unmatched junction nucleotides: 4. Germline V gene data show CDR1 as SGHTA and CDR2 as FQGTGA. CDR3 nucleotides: TGTGCCAGCAGCTTAGCAGGGGGCAGGTCTGGGGCCAACGTCCTGACTTTC. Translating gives CASSLAGGRSGANVLTF.

The CDR3 region is CASSLFRDREKIEQFF. The CDR3 coding sequence is TGTGCCAGCAGCTTATTCCGGGACAGGGAGAAAATTGAGCAGTTCTTC. This chain uses TRBV7-6 with TRBJ2-1; TRBD1 aligns across 9 bases. The CDR3 totals 16 residues. Germline V gene lookup returns CDR1 SGHVS and CDR2 FNYEAQ. The ends lost 2 bases at V and 9 bases at J; junction bases unmatched: 11.

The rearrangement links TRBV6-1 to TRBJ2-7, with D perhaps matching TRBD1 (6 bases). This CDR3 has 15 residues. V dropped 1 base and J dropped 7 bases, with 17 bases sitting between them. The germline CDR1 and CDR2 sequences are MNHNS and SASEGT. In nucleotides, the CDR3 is TGTGCCAGCAGTGAAGTGGTGACAGGACCCTCAGAGCAGTACTTC. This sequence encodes CASSEVVTGPSEQYF.

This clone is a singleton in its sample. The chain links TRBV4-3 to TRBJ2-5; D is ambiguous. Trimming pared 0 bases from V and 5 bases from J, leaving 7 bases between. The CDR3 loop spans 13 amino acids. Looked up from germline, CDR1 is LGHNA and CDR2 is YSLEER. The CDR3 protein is CASSQDYGETQYF. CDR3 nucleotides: TGCGCCAGCAGCCAAGATTATGGGGAGACCCAGTACTTC.

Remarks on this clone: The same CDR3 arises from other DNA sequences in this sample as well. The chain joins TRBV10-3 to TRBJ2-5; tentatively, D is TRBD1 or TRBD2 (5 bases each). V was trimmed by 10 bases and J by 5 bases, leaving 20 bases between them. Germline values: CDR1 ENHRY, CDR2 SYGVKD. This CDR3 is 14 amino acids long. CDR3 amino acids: CATRRDLREETQYF. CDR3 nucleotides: TGTGCCACCCGCAGGGACCTTAGAGAGGAGACCCAGTACTTC.

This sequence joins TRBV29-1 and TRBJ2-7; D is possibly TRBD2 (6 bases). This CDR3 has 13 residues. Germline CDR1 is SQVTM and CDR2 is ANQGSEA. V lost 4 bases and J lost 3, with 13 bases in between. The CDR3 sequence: CSVAVPGDYEQYF. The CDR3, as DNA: TGCAGCGTTGCCGTCCCGGGGGACTACGAGCAGTACTTC.

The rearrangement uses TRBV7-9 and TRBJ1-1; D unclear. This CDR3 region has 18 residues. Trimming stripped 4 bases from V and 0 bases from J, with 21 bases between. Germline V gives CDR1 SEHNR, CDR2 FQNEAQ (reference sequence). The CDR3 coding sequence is TGTGCCAGCAGCTCAACGGGCCTAGCAGATATCGTGAACACTGAAGCTTTCTTT. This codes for CASSSTGLADIVNTEAFF.